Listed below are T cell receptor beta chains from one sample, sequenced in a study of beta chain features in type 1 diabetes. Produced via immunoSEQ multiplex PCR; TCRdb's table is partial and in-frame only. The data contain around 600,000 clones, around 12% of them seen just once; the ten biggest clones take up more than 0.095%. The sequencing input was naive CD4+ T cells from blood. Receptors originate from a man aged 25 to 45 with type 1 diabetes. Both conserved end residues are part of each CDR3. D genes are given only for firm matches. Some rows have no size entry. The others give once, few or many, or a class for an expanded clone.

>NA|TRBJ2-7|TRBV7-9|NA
CASSLVGGTTYEQYF
TGTGCCAGCAGCTTAGTTGGGGGTACGACCTACGAGCAGTACTTC
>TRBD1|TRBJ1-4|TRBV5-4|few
CASSQDRVEKLFF
TGTGCCAGCAGCCAGGACAGGGTGGAAAAACTGTTTTTT
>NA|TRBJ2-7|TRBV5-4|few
CASSLDGYSYEQYF
TGTGCCAGCAGCTTGGACGGCTATAGTTACGAGCAGTACTTC
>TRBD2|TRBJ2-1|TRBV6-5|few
CASSETSGAYNEQFF
TGTGCCAGCAGCGAGACTAGCGGGGCTTACAATGAGCAGTTCTTC
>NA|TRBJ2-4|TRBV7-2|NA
CASSLGGFGTVAKNIQYF
TGTGCCAGCAGCTTAGGAGGGTTTGGTACGGTAGCCAAAAACATTCAGTACTTC
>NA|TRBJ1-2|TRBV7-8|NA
CASSAGGPSYGYTF
TGTGCCAGCAGCGCGGGAGGGCCCAGCTATGGCTACACCTTC
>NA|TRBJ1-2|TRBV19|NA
CASIPARRAPNYGYTF
TGTGCCAGTATCCCCGCGCGTAGGGCACCTAACTATGGCTACACCTTC
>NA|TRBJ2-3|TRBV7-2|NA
CASSLGGADTQYF
TGTGCCAGCAGCTTAGGGGGTGCAGATACGCAGTATTTT
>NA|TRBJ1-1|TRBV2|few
CASILQGTEAFF
TGTGCCAGCATCCTCCAGGGGACTGAAGCTTTCTTT
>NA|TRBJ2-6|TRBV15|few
CATSRDTGLKAGANVLTF
TGTGCCACCAGCAGAGATACGGGCCTCAAAGCTGGGGCCAACGTCCTGACTTTC
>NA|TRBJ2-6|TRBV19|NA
CASSIYNSGANVLTF
TGTGCCAGTAGTATTTACAACTCTGGGGCCAACGTCCTGACTTTC
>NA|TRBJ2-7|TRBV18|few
CASSPASGYEQYF
TGTGCCAGCTCACCAGCCTCAGGTTACGAGCAGTACTTC
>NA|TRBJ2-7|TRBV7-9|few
CASSTGLSSYEQYF
TGTGCCAGCAGCACGGGCCTTAGCTCCTACGAGCAGTACTTC
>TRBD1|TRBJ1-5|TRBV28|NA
CASSKDRAQPQHF
TGTGCCAGCAGTAAAGACAGGGCGCAGCCCCAGCATTTT
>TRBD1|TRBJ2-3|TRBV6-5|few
CASSQGTGGTDTQYF
TGTGCCAGCAGTCAGGGGACAGGGGGCACAGATACGCAGTATTTT
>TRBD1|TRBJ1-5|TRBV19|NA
CASSIVRGTGVNQPQHF
TGTGCCAGTAGTATAGTCAGGGGGACAGGAGTCAATCAGCCCCAGCATTTT
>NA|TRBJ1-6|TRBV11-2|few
CASSLAGNNSPLHF
TGTGCCAGCAGCTTAGCGGGGAATAATTCACCCCTCCACTTT
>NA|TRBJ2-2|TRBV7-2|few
CASSPSQGGGIGELFF
TGTGCCAGCAGCCCCTCCCAAGGAGGGGGCATCGGGGAGCTGTTTTTT
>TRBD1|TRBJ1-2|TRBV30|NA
CAWSDRGQGGYTF
TGTGCCTGGAGTGACAGGGGGCAGGGTGGCTACACCTTC
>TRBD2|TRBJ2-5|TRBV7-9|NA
CASSGLAEETQYF
TGTGCCAGCAGTGGACTAGCGGAAGAGACCCAGTACTTC
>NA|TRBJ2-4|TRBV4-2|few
CASSQTVQGNIQYF
TGTGCCAGCAGCCAAACGGTCCAGGGAAACATTCAGTACTTC
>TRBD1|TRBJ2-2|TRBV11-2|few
CASSLEFSGQGRTGELFF
TGTGCCAGCAGCTTAGAATTCTCGGGACAGGGAAGGACCGGGGAGCTGTTTTTT
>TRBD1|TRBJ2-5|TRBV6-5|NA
CASSYSRQGLAAQYF
TGTGCCAGCAGTTACTCCCGACAGGGCTTGGCGGCCCAGTACTTC
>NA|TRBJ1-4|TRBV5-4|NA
CASSSGGTNEKLFF
TGTGCCAGCAGTTCGGGGGGTACTAATGAAAAACTGTTTTTT
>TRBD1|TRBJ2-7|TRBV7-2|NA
CASSSPGGPYEQYF
TGTGCCAGCAGCAGTCCAGGGGGACCCTACGAGCAGTACTTC